This record concerns one T cell receptor (beta chain) sequence. The sample is drawn from a study of blood T cell repertoires in COVID-19. The overall study: In each case, the material was cDNA or gDNA derived from T cells, B-cell-depleted T cells, or PBMCs.

The CDR3 runs 11 residues. V lost 6 bases and J lost 6, with 6 bases in between. Germline V gene sequence: CDR1 MDHEN, CDR2 SYDVKM. Generated by immunoSEQ multiplex PCR, the TCRdb table keeps only in-frame clones and is missing some. The table includes approximately 90,000 clones, less than 85% detected once. The sequenced material came from peripheral blood. This receptor was obtained from an elderly man with acute or convalescent COVID-19. The chain is built from TRBV28 and TRBJ2-4, with D possibly TRBD2 on 5 matching bases. CDR3 protein: CASREGNIQYF. The CDR3 DNA reads TGTGCCAGCAGAGAGGGAAACATTCAGTACTTC. Variable domain in full (rest from reference TRBV28 and TRBJ2-4): DVKVTQSSRYLVKRTGEKVFLECVQDMDHENMFWYRQDPGLGLRLIYFSYDVKMKEKGDIPEGYSVSREKKERFSLILESASTNQTSMYLCASREGNIQYFGAGTRLSVL.